This T cell receptor beta chain is from a study of blood T cell repertoires in COVID-19 (dated by TCRdb to about 2020). For the study in its entirety: Samples from collaborators originated in the United States, Italy and Spain and spanned both the acute and convalescent phases of COVID-19. The prospective study material was composed of cDNA or gDNA derived from T cells, B-cell-depleted T cells, or PBMCs. Deeply sampled blood TCRbeta repertoires from subjects exposed to, actively infected with, or recovered from COVID-19 were included in the dataset. The repertoires were released in a freely available public database meant as a resource for research on the immune response to SARS-CoV-2. The samples were drawn from the first 160 participants of the ongoing ImmuneRACE study and from 950 to 1,500 subjects provided by 6 global collaborators. Sample metadata almost always included a de-identified subject ID, COVID-19 status, age in years and sex. Where available, HLA class I and class II types were obtained from metadata supplied by the sample provider rather than from assay-based typing.

For this chain, trimming is 5 bases at the V end and 2 bases at the J end, and the number of junction bases without a gene match is 8. From the cysteine up to the phenylalanine, the CDR3 has a length of 15 residues. Only CDR3 DNA remains: 45 bases, in frame from the first base. The germline V gene (reference sequence) provides CDR1 SEHNR and CDR2 FQNEAQ. Points the paper makes about the study in general: How much clinical and demographic metadata was included differed by source and by participant, and the metadata was provided uncurated.

Each collaborating institution followed its own protocols to collect whole blood in K2EDTA tubes. For TCRbeta analysis, collaborator samples were shipped as frozen whole blood, as isolated PBMCs, or as DNA extracted from either sample type. TCRbeta CDR3 regions were amplified from genomic DNA using the immunoSEQ Assay, a bias-controlled multiplex PCR. The original pipeline was this. Nucleated cell counts per sample were estimated from amplification of reference gene primers within the assay. Sequence reads were collapsed and filtered to measure the absolute abundance of every unique TCRbeta CDR3 rearrangement. For each sample, productive Simpson clonality was calculated as the square root of Simpson's diversity index across productive rearrangements. The table comes from immuneACCESS by way of TCRdb, which keeps in-frame sequences with V and J called. Part of the clones is missing from these tables; in studies checked, under half for an unresolved V gene and the rest for unknown reasons. That table is the source of V, J and clone size, and D and trimming were worked out from the DNA. The table for this sample lists around 86,000 clones; over 80% of them were counted only once. The top ten clonotypes cover 25% to 35% of the sample.

About this clone itself: Which antigen it targets is not known. No base-level quality is on record; no much larger clone is a single base apart.

The sample taken for sequencing was peripheral blood. This sequence was found in an elderly woman with acute or convalescent COVID-19. Recombination linked TRBV7-9 to TRBJ1-2, with TRBD1 identical over 7 junction bases. In nucleotide form, the sequence is TGTGCCAGCAGCACACGACAGGGCCCAAACTATGGCTACACCTTC. It translates to CASSTRQGPNYGYTF.